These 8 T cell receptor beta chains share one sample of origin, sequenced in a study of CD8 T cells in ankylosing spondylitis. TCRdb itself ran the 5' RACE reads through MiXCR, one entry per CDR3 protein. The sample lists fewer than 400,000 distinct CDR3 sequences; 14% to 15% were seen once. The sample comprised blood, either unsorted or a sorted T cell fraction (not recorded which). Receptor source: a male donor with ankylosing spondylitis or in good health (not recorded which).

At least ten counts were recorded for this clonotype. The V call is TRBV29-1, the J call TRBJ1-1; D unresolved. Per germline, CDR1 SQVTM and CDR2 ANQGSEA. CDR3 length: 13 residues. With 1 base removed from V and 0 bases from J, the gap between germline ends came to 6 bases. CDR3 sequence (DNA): TGCAGCGTTGAAGGTGGTCTGAACACTGAAGCTTTCTTT. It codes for CSVEGGLNTEAFF.

The CDR3 reads CASSLNREPQHF. CDR3 DNA: TGTGCCAGCAGCTTGAACAGGGAGCCCCAGCATTTT. The chain links TRBV7-9 to TRBJ1-5; D is possibly TRBD1 (6 bases). V gave up 3 bases and J gave up 8 bases, with 8 bases separating them. Germline CDR1 reads SEHNR; CDR2 reads FQNEAQ (reference sequence). The CDR3 runs to 12 residues. The complete variable domain, with remaining parts taken from reference TRBV7-9 and TRBJ1-5, reads DTGVSQNPRHKITKRGQNVTFRCDPISEHNRLYWYRQTLGQGPEFLTYFQNEAQLEKSRLLSDRFSAERPKGSFSTLEIQRTEQGDSAMYLCASSLNREPQHFGDGTRLSIL.

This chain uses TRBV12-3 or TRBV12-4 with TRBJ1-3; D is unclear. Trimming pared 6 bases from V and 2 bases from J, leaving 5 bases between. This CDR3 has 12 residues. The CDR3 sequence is CASRYPGNTIYF. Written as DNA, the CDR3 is TGTGCCAGCAGGTATCCTGGAAACACCATATATTTT.

CDR3 in amino acids: CASSLEGSGGKAGELFF. The CDR3 DNA reads TGTGCCAGCAGCTTGGAAGGTAGCGGGGGTAAGGCCGGGGAGCTGTTTTTT. The rearrangement uses TRBV5-5 and TRBJ2-2, with 9 bases that match TRBD2. The germline V gene has CDR1 SGHKS and CDR2 YYEKEE (reference sequence). The CDR3 is made up of 17 amino acids. V trimming: 0 bases; J trimming: 6 bases; junction bases outside the gene matches: 9. Full variable domain (outside the CDR3, taken from reference TRBV5-5 and TRBJ2-2): DAGVTQSPTHLIKTRGQQVTLRCSPISGHKSVSWYQQVLGQGPQFIFQYYEKEERGRGNFPDRFSARQFPNYSSELNVNALLLGDSALYLCASSLEGSGGKAGELFFGEGSRLTVL.

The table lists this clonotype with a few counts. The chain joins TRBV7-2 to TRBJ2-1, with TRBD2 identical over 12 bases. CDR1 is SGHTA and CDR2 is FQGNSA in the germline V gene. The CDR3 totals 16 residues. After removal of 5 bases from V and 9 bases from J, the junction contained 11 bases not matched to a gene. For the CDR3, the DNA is TGTGCCAGCAGCCCCCGGACTAGCGGGGTTGGGGTTGAGCAGTTCTTC. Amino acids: CASSPRTSGVGVEQFF.

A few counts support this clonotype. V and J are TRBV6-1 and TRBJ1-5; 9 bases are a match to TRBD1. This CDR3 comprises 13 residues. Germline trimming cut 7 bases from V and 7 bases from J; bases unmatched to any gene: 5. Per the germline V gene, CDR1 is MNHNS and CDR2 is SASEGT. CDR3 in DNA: TGTGCCAGCATCGGGACAGGGCGGCAGCCCCAGCATTTT. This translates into CASIGTGRQPQHF.

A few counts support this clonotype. CDR3 bases: TGCGCCAGCAGTTGGGAGTGGGGCGGGAGGAATGAGCAGTTCTTC. Translating gives CASSWEWGGRNEQFF. V usage is TRBV5-1 and J usage is TRBJ2-1; 8 bases align to TRBD2. The CDR3 contains 15 residues. CDR1 is SGHRS and CDR2 is YFSETQ in the germline V gene. V lost 5 bases to trimming and J lost 7 bases; unmatched junction nucleotides: 11.

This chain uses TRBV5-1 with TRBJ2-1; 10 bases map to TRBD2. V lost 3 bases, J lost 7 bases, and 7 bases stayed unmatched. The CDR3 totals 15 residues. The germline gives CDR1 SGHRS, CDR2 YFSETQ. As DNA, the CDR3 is TGCGCCAGCAGCTCTGTAGCGGGAGGTAGAAATGAGCAGTTCTTC. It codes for CASSSVAGGRNEQFF.